Presented here are 30 T cell receptor beta chains from one specimen sequenced in a study of OX40 agonist ivuxolimab in advanced cancers. TCRdb keeps only in-frame clones here, not all; method: immunoSEQ multiplex PCR. The repertoire holds about 77,000 clones, with around four fifths as singletons. Sample: CD4+ or CD8+ T cells sorted from blood, taken in a trial of the OX40 agonist ivuxolimab. The receptors were gathered from an adult with an advanced solid tumor such as melanoma, head and neck, liver or kidney cancer.

This rearrangement joins TRBV5-6 to TRBJ1-5; D possibly corresponds to TRBD1 (5 bases). Germline V gene data show CDR1 as SGHDT and CDR2 as YYEEEE. Trimming pared 3 bases from V and 2 bases from J, leaving 12 bases between. The CDR3 consists of 15 residues. CDR3 sequence reads: CASSWGSDGNQPQHF. CDR3 sequence (DNA): TGTGCCAGCAGCTGGGGCTCGGACGGCAATCAGCCCCAGCATTTT.

About this clone: A read error may account for a junction end that differs from germline. V is TRBV5-1 and J is TRBJ1-2, with unresolved D. The germline gives CDR1 SGHRS, CDR2 YFSETQ. This CDR3 has 15 amino acids. For the CDR3, the DNA is TGCGCCAGCAGCTTGAGCCAGGCAACCAACTATGGCCACACCTTC. Its protein product is CASSLSQATNYGHTF.

The CDR3: CASSEEQGTSPLHF. CDR3 DNA: TGTGCCAGCAGTGAAGAACAGGGGACTTCACCCCTCCACTTT. The chain employs TRBV6-1 and TRBJ1-6, with 7 bases aligning to TRBD1. J lost 9 bases, V lost 1 base, and 3 bases had no gene match. The CDR3 spans 14 residues. Germline CDR1 is MNHNS and CDR2 is SASEGT.

The chain couples TRBV5-6 to TRBJ1-1; D uncertain. V was pared by 4 bases and J by 2 bases, with 9 bases between. Germline-derived CDR1 and CDR2 are SGHDT and YYEEEE. The CDR3 runs 13 residues. The CDR3, as DNA: TGTGCCAGCAGCCGGGTCAGCAACACTGAAGCTTTCTTT. Its translation is CASSRVSNTEAFF. Using reference TRBV5-6 and TRBJ1-1 for the parts outside the CDR3, the full variable domain is DAGVTQSPTHLIKTRGQQVTLRCSPKSGHDTVSWYQQALGQGPQFIFQYYEEEERQRGNFPDRFSGHQFPNYSSELNVNALLLGDSALYLCASSRVSNTEAFFGQGTRLTVV.

This clone was counted once. The chain uses TRBV10-1 and TRBJ2-1; tentatively, D is TRBD2 (6 bases). Trimming left V 6 bases short and J 6 bases short, with 12 bases between. Germline V gene lookup returns CDR1 WNHNN and CDR2 SYGVQD (reference sequence). The CDR3 contains 13 residues. CDR3 loop: CASRDSGSNEQFF. DNA for the CDR3: TGCGCCAGCAGGGACTCCGGGAGCAATGAGCAGTTCTTC.

The chain links TRBV11-3 to TRBJ2-7, with TRBD1 identical over 9 bases. J was trimmed by 7 bases and V by 5 bases; bases with no gene match: 12. The CDR3 loop spans 15 amino acids. Germline V gene data show CDR1 as SGHNT and CDR2 as YENEEA. The CDR3 spells CASSAYRGHLREQYF. The CDR3 DNA reads as TGTGCCAGCAGCGCCTACAGGGGGCACCTACGAGAGCAGTACTTC.

The V gene is TRBV18, the J gene TRBJ2-1; TRBD1 agrees at 7 bases. CDR1 KGHSH and CDR2 LQKENI come from the germline V gene. J was trimmed by 1 base and V by 2 bases; bases with no gene match: 2. The CDR3 totals 15 residues. The CDR3 spells CASSPNRGSYNEQFF. CDR3 nucleotide sequence: TGTGCCAGCTCACCAAACAGGGGATCCTACAATGAGCAGTTCTTC. The full variable domain, in which reference TRBV18 and TRBJ2-1 provide the parts outside the CDR3, is NAGVMQNPRHLVRRRGQEARLRCSPMKGHSHVYWYRQLPEEGLKFMVYLQKENIIDESGMPKERFSAEFPKEGPSILRIQQVVRGDSAAYFCASSPNRGSYNEQFFGPGTRLTVL.

This clone has only one observation. The V and J genes are TRBV7-9 and TRBJ2-1; 9 nucleotides match TRBD2. V lost 5 bases to trimming and J lost 0 bases; unmatched junction nucleotides: 8. CDR1 is SEHNR, CDR2 FQNEAQ, per germline (reference sequence). The CDR3 has 17 residues. CDR3 residues: CASSQGLAGSSYNEQFF. CDR3 bases: TGTGCCAGCAGCCAGGGCCTAGCGGGGTCCTCCTACAATGAGCAGTTCTTC.

The J gene is TRBJ2-7, the V gene TRBV5-5, with 8 bases that match TRBD1. V lost 4 bases, J lost 8 bases, and 8 bases stayed unmatched. Germline CDR1 SGHKS, CDR2 YYEKEE (reference sequence). The CDR3 consists of 13 residues. The CDR3 here is CASSISDRGQQYF. DNA for the CDR3: TGTGCCAGCAGCATCTCCGACAGGGGACAGCAGTACTTC.

A single count supports this clone. The rearrangement links TRBV6-5 to TRBJ1-2; a weak D match, TRBD1 (6 bases). The CDR3 totals 14 residues. V gave up 2 bases and J gave up 2 bases, with 9 bases separating them. Looked up from germline, CDR1 is MNHEY and CDR2 is SVGAGI. DNA of the CDR3: TGTGCCAGCAGTTACGGGCAGGGGAACTATGGCTACACCTTC. This codes for CASSYGQGNYGYTF.

The chain couples TRBV29-1 to TRBJ1-2; D unclear. The V gene's germline CDR1 is SQVTM and CDR2 ANQGSEA. The CDR3 extends over 13 amino acids. Trimming took off 5 bases at V and 3 bases at J, with 13 bases between the two ends. CDR3 DNA sequence: TGCAGCGTTACCTACTCTCGATACTATGGCTACACCTTC. This encodes CSVTYSRYYGYTF.

The chain links TRBV6-5 to TRBJ1-2, with D possibly being TRBD1 (6 bases). The germline V gene encodes CDR1 MNHEY and CDR2 SVGAGI. V lost 0 bases, J lost 1 base, and 12 bases lay in between. The CDR3 spans 16 residues. CDR3 sequence (DNA): TGTGCCAGCAGTTACTCGATGGCAGGGGATAACTATGGCTACACCTTC. Translated, it gives CASSYSMAGDNYGYTF.

The chain joins TRBV27 to TRBJ2-4; 11 nucleotides align to TRBD2. This CDR3 is built from 15 residues. Germline V gene lookup returns CDR1 MNHEY and CDR2 SMNVEV (reference sequence). Trimming took 2 bases from V and 4 from J; bases not matched to a gene: 1. DNA for the CDR3: TGTGCCAGCAGTTTAACTAGCGGGAGAAAAAACATTCAGTACTTC. Its protein product is CASSLTSGRKNIQYF.

The J gene is TRBJ1-1, the V gene TRBV4-1; weak D call: TRBD1 (5 bases). V shed 0 bases and J shed 3 bases, with 17 bases lying between them. Germline lookup yields CDR1 MGHRA and CDR2 YSYEKL. The CDR3 has 17 amino acids. This CDR3 is CASSQDQWRGVDTEAFF. DNA of the CDR3: TGCGCCAGCAGCCAAGATCAGTGGCGGGGGGTGGACACTGAAGCTTTCTTT.

V gene TRBV6-1 combines with J gene TRBJ1-6; D gene ambiguous. The CDR3 is 16 residues long. Germline V gives CDR1 MNHNS, CDR2 SASEGT. The V gene lost 0 bases and the J gene lost 0 bases, with 6 bases spanning the gap. The CDR3 is CASSEALSSYNSPLHF. For the CDR3, the DNA is TGTGCCAGCAGTGAAGCCCTGAGCTCCTATAATTCACCCCTCCACTTT.

J is TRBJ1-5 and V is TRBV10-3; 7 nucleotides agree with TRBD1. With V trimmed by 9 bases and J by 2 bases, 7 bases remained unmatched. This CDR3 spans 14 amino acids. Germline loops: CDR1 ENHRY, CDR2 SYGVKD. The CDR3 region is CAIGQVGGNQPQHF. The CDR3 DNA is TGTGCCATAGGACAGGTTGGAGGCAATCAGCCCCAGCATTTT.

This clone was found once. The chain uses TRBV6-5 and TRBJ1-2; D gene ambiguous. Trimming cost V 4 bases and J 1 base, with 7 bases left between them. Germline V lookup: CDR1 MNHEY, CDR2 SVGAGI. The CDR3 spans 13 residues. In DNA form, the CDR3 reads TGTGCCAGCAGTTCTTCAAATAACTATGGCTACACCTTC. Amino acid sequence: CASSSSNNYGYTF.

The chain combines TRBV19 with TRBJ2-5; D gene unclear. This CDR3 spans 14 amino acids. The germline V gene encodes CDR1 LNHDA and CDR2 SQIVND (reference sequence). V lost 1 base and J lost 2, with 8 bases in between. CDR3 amino acids: CASSIGRRQETQYF. Here the CDR3 DNA reads TGTGCCAGTAGTATAGGGCGGCGACAAGAGACCCAGTACTTC.

The chain joins TRBV10-3 to TRBJ2-3; 9 nucleotides align to TRBD1. V lost 10 bases and J lost 3; bases outside the gene matches: 5. Germline V gene data show CDR1 as ENHRY and CDR2 as SYGVKD. This CDR3 comprises 13 residues. The CDR3 reads CATRTGVTDTQYF. CDR3 DNA: TGTGCCACACGGACAGGGGTGACAGATACGCAGTATTTT.

V usage is TRBV7-2 and J usage is TRBJ1-6, with a tentative D call TRBD1 (5 bases). Trimming removed 1 base from V and 6 bases from J, with 7 bases in between. The CDR3 extends over 14 amino acids. Germline CDR1 reads SGHTA; CDR2 reads FQGNSA. The CDR3 bases are TGTGCCAGCAGCTTAGTTCAGGGTAATTCACCCCTCCACTTT. As protein: CASSLVQGNSPLHF.

This sequence joins TRBV29-1 and TRBJ2-5; D gene uncertain. Germline V CDR1 and CDR2: SQVTM, ANQGSEA. Trimming took off 4 bases at V and 4 bases at J, with 13 bases between the two ends. The CDR3 sequence is 13 residues long. CDR3 amino acids: CSVVNGDRETQYF. The CDR3 nucleotides read TGCAGCGTTGTGAATGGGGATCGAGAGACCCAGTACTTC.

This clone has a single count. The J gene is TRBJ2-7, the V gene TRBV11-2, with D possibly matching TRBD2 (7 bases). Trimming stripped 4 bases from V and 3 bases from J, with 19 bases between. CDR3 length equals 16 residues. Germline V gene lookup returns CDR1 SGHAT and CDR2 FQNNGV. CDR3 nucleotides: TGTGCCAGCAGCTCGATCCGGGGGGCCAACTTCTACGAGCAGTACTTC. Its translation is CASSSIRGANFYEQYF.

This chain uses TRBV28 with TRBJ1-4; 7 positions agree with TRBD1. The CDR3 consists of 16 residues. Unmatched junction bases numbered 8, after V lost 2 bases and J lost 5 bases. CDR1 MDHEN and CDR2 SYDVKM come from the germline V gene. The CDR3 reads CASSLTGAGVNEKLFF. The CDR3 region has the DNA TGTGCCAGCAGTTTAACAGGGGCGGGGGTAAATGAAAAACTGTTTTTT.

The V call is TRBV6-6, the J call TRBJ1-1; D unresolved. Germline V gene data show CDR1 as MNHNY and CDR2 as SVGAGI (reference sequence). Trimming took 0 bases from V and 6 from J, leaving 8 bases between them. The CDR3 is 13 residues long. The CDR3 spells CASSYSWSPEAFF. The CDR3 DNA reads TGTGCCAGCAGTTACTCCTGGTCCCCTGAAGCTTTCTTT.

The chain carries TRBV11-3 and TRBJ2-3, with TRBD2 matching over 7 bases. In germline, CDR1 is SGHNT, CDR2 YENEEA. This CDR3 is 16 amino acids long. V was clipped by 2 bases and J by 4 bases; unmatched bases: 9. CDR3 protein: CASSLWAGGSADTQYF. The CDR3 coding sequence is TGTGCCAGCAGCTTATGGGCGGGCGGGAGTGCAGATACGCAGTATTTT.

The J gene is TRBJ2-7, the V gene TRBV18, with 8 positions matching TRBD1. The CDR3 contains 15 residues. The germline V gene has CDR1 KGHSH and CDR2 LQKENI. Trimming took 2 bases from V and 3 from J; bases not matched to a gene: 6. In DNA form, the CDR3 reads TGTGCCAGCTCACCATCAGGGGGCGCGGACTACGAGCAGTACTTC. It encodes CASSPSGGADYEQYF.

This sequence joins TRBV21-1 and TRBJ2-7; the table's D gene call, TRBD1, was not cross checked with the DNA. TRBV21-1 is designated a pseudogene. The length of the CDR3 is 15 residues. The CDR3 bases are TGTGCCAGCAGCCCAGGGCCCTCTAGTGCGGACGAGCAGTACTTC. Translated, it gives CASSPGPSSADEQYF.

This clone has a single count. The chain recombines TRBV15 with TRBJ2-5; D unclear. This CDR3 is built from 12 residues. V lost 6 bases and J 5 bases, leaving 10 bases between the germline ends. Germline CDR1 reads LNHNV; CDR2 reads YYDKDF (reference sequence). This CDR3 reads CATRENGETQYF. For the CDR3, the DNA is TGTGCCACCAGGGAAAACGGGGAGACCCAGTACTTC.

The chain uses TRBV27 and TRBJ2-3; unclear D gene. Germline V CDR1 and CDR2: MNHEY, SMNVEV (reference sequence). The CDR3 extends over 12 amino acids. V was cut by 3 bases and J by 7 bases, with 8 bases left in between. The CDR3 DNA reads as TGTGCCAGCAGTTTTAACGGTAATACGCAGTATTTT. This sequence encodes CASSFNGNTQYF.

The chain couples TRBV6-6 to TRBJ1-4; 7 bases fit TRBD1. Trimming took 4 bases from V and 8 from J; bases not matched to a gene: 13. The CDR3 sequence is 16 residues long. The germline CDR1 and CDR2 sequences are MNHNY and SVGAGI (reference sequence). CDR3 DNA sequence: TGTGCCAGCAGTTTGAATAGACAGGGACGGGGCGAAAAACTGTTTTTT. Protein product: CASSLNRQGRGEKLFF.